This TCR beta chain was captured by sequencing in a study of post-analysis software for immune sequencing data. Comments on this clonotype: Antigen specificity is unknown.

CDR1 MNHNY and CDR2 SVGAGI come from the germline V gene (reference sequence). Trimming took 6 bases from V and 5 from J, leaving 19 bases between them. The CDR3 is 15 residues long. Tagging with unique molecular identifiers was a feature of the TCR beta cDNA libraries. A population of 1 to 10 million T cells gave rise to approximately 500,000 cDNA molecules. TCRdb redid the calling of the PCR reads with MiXCR, one entry per CDR3 protein. Of 800,000 to 950,000 distinct CDR3 sequences listed, 53% are singletons. Whole-study results and caveats: Among 4 or 5 TRBV segments more frequent in patients than controls were TRBV5-6, TRBV5-1 and TRBV20-1. Compared with controls, patients showed significantly lower normalized Chao1 diversity.

Sequencing was done on a sample of blood. The chain carries TRBV6-6 and TRBJ2-5; D may match TRBD1 or TRBD2 (5 bases each). The TCR comes from a girl between 10 and 17 years old with multiple sclerosis. The CDR3 sequence is CASSHPGPAGETQYF. Written as DNA, the CDR3 is TGTGCCAGCAGCCACCCGGGACCCGCTGGGGAGACCCAGTACTTC.